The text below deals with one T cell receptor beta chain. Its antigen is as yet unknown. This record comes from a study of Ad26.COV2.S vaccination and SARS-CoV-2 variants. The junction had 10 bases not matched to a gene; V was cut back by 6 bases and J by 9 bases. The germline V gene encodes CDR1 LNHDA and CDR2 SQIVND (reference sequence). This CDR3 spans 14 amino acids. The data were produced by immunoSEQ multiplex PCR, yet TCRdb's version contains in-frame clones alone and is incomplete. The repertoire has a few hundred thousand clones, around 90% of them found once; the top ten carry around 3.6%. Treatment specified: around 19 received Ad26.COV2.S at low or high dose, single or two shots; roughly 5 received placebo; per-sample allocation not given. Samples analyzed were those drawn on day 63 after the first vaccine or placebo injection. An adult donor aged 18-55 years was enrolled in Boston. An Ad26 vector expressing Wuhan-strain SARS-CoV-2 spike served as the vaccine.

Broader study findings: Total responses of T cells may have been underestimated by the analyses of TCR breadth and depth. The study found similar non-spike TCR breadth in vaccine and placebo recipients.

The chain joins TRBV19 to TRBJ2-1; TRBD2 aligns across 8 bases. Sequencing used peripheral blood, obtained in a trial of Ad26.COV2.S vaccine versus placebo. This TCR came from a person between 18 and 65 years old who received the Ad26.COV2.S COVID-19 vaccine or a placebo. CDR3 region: CASRRTGGPSEQFF. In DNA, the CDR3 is TGTGCCAGTAGGAGGACGGGGGGGCCTAGTGAGCAGTTCTTC.